The 20 T cell receptor beta chains given below trace back to one sample, sequenced in a study of blood T cell repertoires in COVID-19. Assay: immunoSEQ multiplex PCR; the TCRdb copy retains only in-frame clones and omits some. Of approximately 90,000 clones detected, around four fifths appear once; the ten largest clones hold almost 3.5%. The sequencing input was peripheral blood. These receptors were taken from a man in his fifties or sixties with acute or convalescent COVID-19.

The genes are TRBV6-1 and TRBJ2-7, with D tentatively TRBD1 (6 bases). Germline CDR1 MNHNS, CDR2 SASEGT. CDR3 length: 13 amino acids. The ends were cut back, 2 bases at V and 4 bases at J, with 9 bases in the middle. This CDR3 is CASSEQGGYEQYF. The CDR3 nucleotides are TGTGCCAGCAGTGAACAAGGGGGATACGAGCAGTACTTC.

The CDR3 loop is CASSPASRVGYEQYF. Written as DNA, the CDR3 is TGTGCCAGCTCACCAGCTTCGAGGGTTGGATACGAGCAGTACTTC. This chain connects TRBV18 to TRBJ2-7, with a weak D call TRBD2 (5 bases). This CDR3 is 15 amino acids long. The germline V gene encodes CDR1 KGHSH and CDR2 LQKENI. Trimming left V 2 bases short and J 4 bases short, with 15 bases between.

The J gene is TRBJ2-1, the V gene TRBV4-2; 12 bases agree with TRBD1. The CDR3 is made up of 16 amino acids. Trimming took 3 bases from V and 9 from J; bases not matched to a gene: 9. Germline CDR1 is LGHNA and CDR2 is YNFKEQ. The CDR3 DNA follows: TGTGCCAGCAGCCAGCAAACGGGACAGGGGGCTGGTGAGCAGTTCTTC. This gives the protein CASSQQTGQGAGEQFF.

CDR3 coding DNA: TGTGCCAGCAGCCCCGGGACTAGCGTTGGAGATACGCAGTATTTT. It is translated as CASSPGTSVGDTQYF. This rearrangement joins TRBV6-2 or TRBV6-3 to TRBJ2-3, with 10 nucleotides matching TRBD2. Losses at the gene ends were 6 bases for V and 5 bases for J; bases not matched to a gene: 8. CDR1 MNHEY and CDR2 SVGEGT come from the germline V gene. The CDR3 totals 15 residues.

This clone appeared a single time. The gene calls are TRBV9 and TRBJ2-1; 9 positions match TRBD2. CDR3 length: 16 amino acids. The junction had 11 bases not matched to a gene; V was cut back by 1 base and J by 9 bases. CDR1 is SGDLS, CDR2 YYNGEE, per germline. In DNA form, the CDR3 reads TGTGCCAGCAGCGTAAGCTTAGGGACTAGCCGGACTGAGCAGTTCTTC. It specifies CASSVSLGTSRTEQFF.

The V and J genes are TRBV27 and TRBJ2-3; possibly TRBD2 for D (6 bases). V shed 2 bases and J shed 5 bases, with 20 bases lying between them. This CDR3 has 17 amino acids. The germline CDR1 and CDR2 sequences are MNHEY and SMNVEV (reference sequence). In DNA form, the CDR3 reads TGTGCCAGCAGTTTAATCAGCGCGGCGGGAACAAAAGATACGCAGTATTTT. Protein: CASSLISAAGTKDTQYF.

CDR3 nucleotides: TGTGCCAGCAGTGCCAGCGGGGCTGACAATGAGCAGTTCTTC. Protein: CASSASGADNEQFF. This chain links TRBV6-4 with TRBJ2-1; 7 nucleotides line up with TRBD2. The CDR3 consists of 14 residues. CDR1 and CDR2 (germline): MRHNA, SNTAGT. J gave up 5 bases and V 4 bases, and 5 bases lay outside the gene matches.

Remarks on this clone: Germline is not matched at one junction end, which may reflect a read error. The genes are TRBV4-2 and TRBJ1-6; D perhaps matches TRBD1 (6 bases). Germline CDR1 is LGHNA and CDR2 is YNFKEQ. The CDR3 has 15 amino acids. The CDR3 here is CASRQDRTYNSPLHF. The CDR3 nucleotides are TGTGCCAGCAGACAAGACAGGACTTATAATTCACCCCTCCACTTT.

The J gene is TRBJ1-2, the V gene TRBV7-2, with D perhaps matching TRBD1 (6 bases). The CDR3 is 18 amino acids. Germline V lookup: CDR1 SGHTA, CDR2 FQGNSA. The V end was cut by 2 bases, the J end by 6 bases, with 25 bases between. CDR3 coding DNA: TGTGCCAGCAGCTTACGGGGGGGTGCAATACAGGGACTTGATGGCTACACCTTC. Translation gives CASSLRGGAIQGLDGYTF.

The chain employs TRBV3-1 (or the pseudogene TRBV3-2) and TRBJ1-6; D remains ambiguous. Trimming removed 0 bases at V and 6 bases at J, with 9 bases between. The CDR3 is made up of 15 amino acids. Germline V CDR1 and CDR2: LGHDT, YNNKEL (reference sequence). In nucleotides, the CDR3 is TGTGCCAGCAGCCAAGATGAGACTTTTAATTCACCCCTCCACTTT. This translates into CASSQDETFNSPLHF.

This clone has more than one count but fewer than ten. The chain employs TRBV28 and TRBJ2-7; 7 bases line up with TRBD1. Germline CDR1 is MDHEN and CDR2 is SYDVKM. J was trimmed by 7 bases and V by 4 bases; bases with no gene match: 4. There are 12 residues in the CDR3. CDR3 sequence: CASSSTGVEQYF. The CDR3, as DNA: TGTGCCAGCAGTTCCACAGGGGTAGAGCAGTACTTC. The variable domain in full, with the rest retrieved from reference TRBV28 and TRBJ2-7, is DVKVTQSSRYLVKRTGEKVFLECVQDMDHENMFWYRQDPGLGLRLIYFSYDVKMKEKGDIPEGYSVSREKKERFSLILESASTNQTSMYLCASSSTGVEQYFGPGTRLTVT.

The chain joins TRBV10-3 to TRBJ1-2; the D is unclear. Germline loops: CDR1 ENHRY, CDR2 SYGVKD. Trimming cost V 2 bases and J 0 bases, with 7 bases left between them. The CDR3 runs 14 residues. The CDR3 reads CAISERETNYGYTF. CDR3 coding DNA: TGTGCCATCAGTGAGCGAGAAACTAACTATGGCTACACCTTC.

This clone was observed a few times. V and J are TRBV7-3 and TRBJ2-5, with 8 bases aligning to TRBD2. The CDR3 extends over 16 amino acids. Germline loops: CDR1 SGHTA, CDR2 FQGTGA. V lost 2 bases to trimming and J lost 4 bases; unmatched junction nucleotides: 9. The CDR3 coding sequence is TGTGCCAGCAGCTTAGATGCCGGGAGGGGCGCAGAGACCCAGTACTTC. This sequence encodes CASSLDAGRGAETQYF.

This clone has only one observation. The rearrangement joins TRBV12-3 or TRBV12-4 to TRBJ2-6; D uncertain. V was trimmed by 1 base and J by 12 bases, leaving 7 bases between them. CDR3 length equals 12 residues. The DNA of the CDR3 is TGTGCCAGCAGTTTAGGGCAAATCGTCCTGACTTTC. It specifies CASSLGQIVLTF.

This rearrangement joins TRBV5-1 to TRBJ2-7; TRBD1 matches at 9 bases. Trimming removed 3 bases from V and 3 bases from J; junction bases left unmatched: 4. Germline loops: CDR1 SGHRS, CDR2 YFSETQ. CDR3 length: 14 residues. CDR3 in amino acids: CASSWGQGNYEQYF. The CDR3 nucleotides are TGCGCCAGCAGCTGGGGACAGGGAAACTACGAGCAGTACTTC.

This clone is a singleton in its sample. This chain uses TRBV5-1 with TRBJ1-2, with 10 bases identical to TRBD1. Trimming took 0 bases from V and 7 from J; bases not matched to a gene: 6. The germline CDR1 and CDR2 sequences are SGHRS and YFSETQ. The CDR3 runs to 15 residues. The CDR3 region is CASSLAGTGVSGYTF. Written as DNA, the CDR3 is TGCGCCAGCAGCTTGGCGGGGACAGGGGTTAGTGGCTACACCTTC.

This clone has a single count. The V call is TRBV4-1, the J call TRBJ2-5, with D perhaps matching TRBD2 (5 bases). The CDR3 totals 16 residues. V lost 0 bases to trimming and J lost 7 bases, with 18 bases between them. Germline lookup yields CDR1 MGHRA and CDR2 YSYEKL. CDR3: CASSQDQASPLLTQYF. The CDR3 nucleotides are TGCGCCAGCAGCCAAGACCAGGCTAGCCCCCTGTTGACCCAGTACTTC.

CDR3 loop: CASRQVPQPQHF. The CDR3 DNA reads as TGTGCCAGTAGACAGGTACCTCAGCCCCAGCATTTT. The chain recombines TRBV19 with TRBJ1-5, with D tentatively TRBD1 (5 bases). This CDR3 has 12 amino acids. V lost 6 bases to trimming and J lost 6 bases, with 9 bases between them. The germline CDR1 and CDR2 sequences are LNHDA and SQIVND (reference sequence).

The chain uses TRBV30 and TRBJ1-1; 11 positions agree with TRBD1. Per germline, CDR1 GTSNPN and CDR2 SVGIG (reference sequence). The J segment lost 4 bases and the V segment lost 0 bases, leaving 4 bases of the junction unmatched. The CDR3 contains 15 residues. The CDR3 nucleotides read TGTGCCTGGAGTGTAAGGGACAGGGGGGGCACTGAAGCTTTCTTT. This translates into CAWSVRDRGGTEAFF.

The rearrangement uses TRBV7-2 and TRBJ2-7; 10 bases map to TRBD1. CDR1 SGHTA and CDR2 FQGNSA come from the germline V gene. The CDR3 runs to 14 residues. Trimming at V came to 7 bases and at J to 2 bases, leaving 5 bases not matched to a gene. Here the CDR3 DNA reads TGTGCCAGCACTCGGGACAGGGGAACCTACGAGCAGTACTTC. Encoded protein: CASTRDRGTYEQYF.